Listed below are T cell receptor beta chains from one sample, sequenced in a study of long-term antiretroviral therapy in people with HIV. TCRdb's table, derived via immunoSEQ multiplex PCR, lists solely in-frame clones and lacks some. The data show roughly 20,000 clones, 84% seen once. This specimen was unsorted PBMCs, taken 1.9 years after starting antiretroviral therapy. The source of these receptors is a woman in her forties or fifties with HIV. Each CDR3 is given with its conserved first and last residue. The listing skips clone size in some rows; elsewhere it reads once, few, many or a size class.

J: TRBJ1-4; V: TRBV4-2; size: once; CDR3: CASSPGQSFNEKLFF
J: TRBJ2-5; V: TRBV18; size: .; CDR3: CASSLLLQGAEETQYF
J: TRBJ2-7; V: TRBV28; size: .; CDR3: CASSLGLYNFNEQYF
J: TRBJ1-5; V: TRBV4-2; size: few; CDR3: CASSQDGAGGGQPQHF
J: TRBJ2-6; V: TRBV9; size: .; CDR3: CASSVASKGDRVNSGANVLTF
J: TRBJ2-3; V: TRBV9; size: .; CDR3: CASSFRSGVTDTQYF
J: TRBJ1-5; V: TRBV2; size: .; CDR3: CASSVSVRADQPQHF
J: TRBJ2-1; V: TRBV6-1; size: .; CDR3: CASSEVGTSGGWSKFVNEQFF
J: TRBJ2-2; V: TRBV9; size: .; CDR3: CASSVATFMEGFGTGELFF
J: TRBJ1-3; V: TRBV15; size: .; CDR3: CATSRDWTGAGNTIYF
J: TRBJ1-3; V: TRBV5-6; size: .; CDR3: CASSLDTGRNTIYF
J: TRBJ2-5; V: TRBV2; size: once; CDR3: CASSEQGPLQETQYF
J: TRBJ2-7; V: TRBV4-2; size: few; CDR3: CASSPSLAGSSYEQYF
J: TRBJ1-1; V: TRBV19; size: .; CDR3: CASSPPQGRMTEAFF
J: TRBJ2-6; V: TRBV18; size: .; CDR3: CASSLPGQGASGANVLTF
J: TRBJ2-7; V: TRBV28; size: .; CDR3: CASSLNGVGTSYEQYF
J: TRBJ2-1; V: TRBV7-2; size: .; CDR3: CASSYDSYNEQFF
J: TRBJ1-3; V: TRBV9; size: .; CDR3: CASSVAGAGVAGNTIYF
J: TRBJ2-7; V: TRBV27; size: once; CDR3: CASRPWGGVYEQYF
J: TRBJ2-1; V: TRBV7-7; size: .; CDR3: CASSGGSGPYNEQFF
J: TRBJ2-2; V: TRBV29-1; size: .; CDR3: CSVEGHVGELFF
J: TRBJ1-6; V: TRBV10-3; size: .; CDR3: CASSGGGPIDSPLHF
J: TRBJ1-3; V: TRBV18; size: .; CDR3: CASSPNTPASSGNTIYF
J: TRBJ2-7; V: TRBV7-9; size: .; CDR3: CASSPRQGNSYEQYF
J: TRBJ2-7; V: TRBV5-8; size: .; CDR3: CASSLAGGPEQYF
J: TRBJ2-7; V: TRBV2; size: .; CDR3: CASSRETGGTYEQYF
J: TRBJ1-4; V: TRBV28; size: .; CDR3: CASSLGGSGEKLFF
J: TRBJ2-1; V: TRBV5-4; size: .; CDR3: CASSGAQGALRSNEQFF
J: TRBJ2-7; V: TRBV11-2; size: once; CDR3: CASSQGGIEQYF
J: TRBJ2-5; V: TRBV2; size: once; CDR3: CASTGWEETQYF
J: TRBJ1-3; V: TRBV7-2; size: .; CDR3: CASSLAGEGNTIYF
J: TRBJ1-1; V: TRBV5-1; size: .; CDR3: CASSKGQGNTEAFF
J: TRBJ1-1; V: TRBV7-9; size: .; CDR3: CASSAGQGRAEAFF
J: TRBJ1-5; V: TRBV7-3; size: once; CDR3: CASSPPRGGSNQPQHF